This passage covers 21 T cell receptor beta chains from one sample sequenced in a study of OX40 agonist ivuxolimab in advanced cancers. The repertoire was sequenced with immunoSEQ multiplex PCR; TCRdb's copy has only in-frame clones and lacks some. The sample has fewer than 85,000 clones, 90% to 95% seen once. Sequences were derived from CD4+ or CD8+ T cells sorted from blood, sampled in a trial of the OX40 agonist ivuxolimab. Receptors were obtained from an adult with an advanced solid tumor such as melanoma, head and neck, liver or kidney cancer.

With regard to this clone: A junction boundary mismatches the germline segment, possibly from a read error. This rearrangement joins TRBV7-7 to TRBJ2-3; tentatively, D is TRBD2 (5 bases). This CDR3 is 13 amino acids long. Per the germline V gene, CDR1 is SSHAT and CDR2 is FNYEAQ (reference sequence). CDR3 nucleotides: TGTGCTAGCAGCTTCGGTGGGAGCCATACGCAGTATTTT. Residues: CASSFGGSHTQYF.

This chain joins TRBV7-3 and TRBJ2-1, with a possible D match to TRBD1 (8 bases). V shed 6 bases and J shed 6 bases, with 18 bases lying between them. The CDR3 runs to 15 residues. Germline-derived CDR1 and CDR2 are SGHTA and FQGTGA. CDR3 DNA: TGTGCCAGCAGTCATGGACAGGGAGGGTTCAATGAGCAGTTCTTC. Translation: CASSHGQGGFNEQFF.

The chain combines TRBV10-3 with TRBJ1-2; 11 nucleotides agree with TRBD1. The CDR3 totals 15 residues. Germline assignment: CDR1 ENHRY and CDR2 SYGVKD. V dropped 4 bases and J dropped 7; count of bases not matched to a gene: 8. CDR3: CAISGERDRGTGYTF. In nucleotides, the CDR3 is TGTGCCATCAGTGGAGAGAGGGACAGGGGGACTGGCTACACCTTC.

This chain's CDR3 is CSVGDRDYGYTF. The DNA of the CDR3 is TGCAGCGTTGGGGACAGGGACTATGGCTACACCTTC. This chain connects TRBV29-1 to TRBJ1-2, with TRBD1 matching 9 bases. The CDR3 totals 12 residues. J gave up 3 bases and V 4 bases, and 0 bases lay outside the gene matches. The germline CDR1 and CDR2 sequences are SQVTM and ANQGSEA.

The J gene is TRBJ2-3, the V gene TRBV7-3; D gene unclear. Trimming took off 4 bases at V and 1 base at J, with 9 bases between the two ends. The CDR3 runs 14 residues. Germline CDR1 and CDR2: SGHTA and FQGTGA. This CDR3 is CASSSLVGTDTQYF. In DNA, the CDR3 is TGTGCCAGCAGCTCTCTTGTAGGCACAGATACGCAGTATTTT.

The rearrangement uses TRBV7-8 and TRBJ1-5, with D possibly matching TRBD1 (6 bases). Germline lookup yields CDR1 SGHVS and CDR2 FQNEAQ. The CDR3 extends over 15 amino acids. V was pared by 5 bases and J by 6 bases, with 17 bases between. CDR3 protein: CASSLQGLASQPQHF. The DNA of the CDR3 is TGTGCCAGCAGCCTACAGGGATTGGCGAGTCAGCCCCAGCATTTT.

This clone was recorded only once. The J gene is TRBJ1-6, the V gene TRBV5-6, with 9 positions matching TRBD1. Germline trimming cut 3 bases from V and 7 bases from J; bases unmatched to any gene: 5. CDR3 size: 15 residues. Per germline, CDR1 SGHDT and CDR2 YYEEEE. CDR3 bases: TGTGCCAGCAGCTGGGGACAGGGTCGAAATTCACCCCTCCACTTT. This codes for CASSWGQGRNSPLHF.

For the CDR3, the DNA is TGTGCCAGCAGCTTGGTGGCTGGGGCCAACGTCCTGACTTTC. This gives the protein CASSLVAGANVLTF. This rearrangement joins TRBV11-3 to TRBJ2-6; D remains ambiguous. The germline CDR1 and CDR2 sequences are SGHNT and YENEEA. The CDR3 runs to 14 residues. V lost 3 bases to trimming and J lost 2 bases, with 5 bases between them.

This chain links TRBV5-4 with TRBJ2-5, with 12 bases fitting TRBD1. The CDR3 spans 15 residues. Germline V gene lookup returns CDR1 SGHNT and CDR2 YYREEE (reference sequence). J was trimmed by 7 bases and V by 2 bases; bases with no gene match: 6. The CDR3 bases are TGTGCCAGCAGCTTAGGGGGGACAGGGGGCTTGACCCAGTACTTC. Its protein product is CASSLGGTGGLTQYF.

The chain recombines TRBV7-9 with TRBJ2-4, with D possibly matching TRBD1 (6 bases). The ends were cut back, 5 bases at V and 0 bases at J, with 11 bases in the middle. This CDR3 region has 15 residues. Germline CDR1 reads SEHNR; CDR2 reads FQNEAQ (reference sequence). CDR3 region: CASSNTTGAKNIQYF. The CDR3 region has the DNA TGTGCCAGCAGCAACACGACAGGAGCCAAAAACATTCAGTACTTC. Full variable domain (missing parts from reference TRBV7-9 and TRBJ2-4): DTGVSQNPRHKITKRGQNVTFRCDPISEHNRLYWYRQTLGQGPEFLTYFQNEAQLEKSRLLSDRFSAERPKGSFSTLEIQRTEQGDSAMYLCASSNTTGAKNIQYFGAGTRLSVL.

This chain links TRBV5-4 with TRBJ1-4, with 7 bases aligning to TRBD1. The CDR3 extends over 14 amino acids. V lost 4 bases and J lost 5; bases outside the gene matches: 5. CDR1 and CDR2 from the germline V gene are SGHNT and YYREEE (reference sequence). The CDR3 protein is CASSPGQLNEKLFF. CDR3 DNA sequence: TGTGCCAGCAGCCCGGGACAGTTGAATGAAAAACTGTTTTTT.

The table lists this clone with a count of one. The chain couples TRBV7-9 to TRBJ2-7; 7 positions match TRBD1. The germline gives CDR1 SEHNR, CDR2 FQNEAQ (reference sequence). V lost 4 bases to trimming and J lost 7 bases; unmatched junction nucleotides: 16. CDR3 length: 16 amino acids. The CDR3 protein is CASSSWPGQRKGEQYF. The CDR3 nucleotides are TGTGCCAGCAGCTCGTGGCCGGGACAGAGAAAAGGGGAGCAGTACTTC.

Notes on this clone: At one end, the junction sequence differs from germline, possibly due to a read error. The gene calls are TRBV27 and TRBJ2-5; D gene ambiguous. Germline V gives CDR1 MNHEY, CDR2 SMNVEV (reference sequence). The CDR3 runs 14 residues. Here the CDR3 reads CASSSAPTQGTQYF. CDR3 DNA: TGTGCCAGCAGTTCCGCCCCGACGCAAGGGACCCAGTACTTC.

The CDR3 region is CASSLGPTQTNTGELFF. CDR3 DNA: TGCGCCAGCAGCTTGGGACCGACACAGACGAACACCGGGGAGCTGTTTTTT. V is TRBV5-1 and J is TRBJ2-2; the D is unclear. In germline, CDR1 is SGHRS, CDR2 YFSETQ. The CDR3 has 17 residues. V shed 0 bases and J shed 0 bases, with 12 bases lying between them.

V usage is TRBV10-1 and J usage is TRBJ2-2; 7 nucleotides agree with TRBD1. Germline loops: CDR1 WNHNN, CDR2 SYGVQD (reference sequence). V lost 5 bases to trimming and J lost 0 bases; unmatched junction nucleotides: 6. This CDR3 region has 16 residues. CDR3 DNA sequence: TGCGCCAGCAGTAACGGACAGGCTACGAACACCGGGGAGCTGTTTTTT. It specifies CASSNGQATNTGELFF.

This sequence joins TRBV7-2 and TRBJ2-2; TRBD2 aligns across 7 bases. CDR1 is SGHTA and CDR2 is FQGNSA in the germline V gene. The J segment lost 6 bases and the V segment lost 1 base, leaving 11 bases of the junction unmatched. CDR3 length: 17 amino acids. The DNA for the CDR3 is TGTGCCAGCAGCTTAGTCGCCGGCGGGAGCTTCCCCGGGGAGCTGTTTTTT. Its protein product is CASSLVAGGSFPGELFF.

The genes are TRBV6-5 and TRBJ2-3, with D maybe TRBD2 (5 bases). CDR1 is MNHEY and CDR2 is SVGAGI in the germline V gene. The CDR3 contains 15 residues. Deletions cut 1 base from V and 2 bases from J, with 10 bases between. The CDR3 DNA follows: TGTGCCAGCAGTTACTTTTCCCGGGACACAGATACGCAGTATTTT. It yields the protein CASSYFSRDTDTQYF.

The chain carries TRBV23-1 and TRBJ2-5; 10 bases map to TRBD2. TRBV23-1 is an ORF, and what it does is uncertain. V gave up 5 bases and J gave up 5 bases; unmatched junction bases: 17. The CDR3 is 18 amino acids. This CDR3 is CASSMAGLAGVSPETQYF. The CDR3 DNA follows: TGCGCCAGCAGTATGGCAGGGCTAGCGGGAGTAAGTCCGGAGACCCAGTACTTC.

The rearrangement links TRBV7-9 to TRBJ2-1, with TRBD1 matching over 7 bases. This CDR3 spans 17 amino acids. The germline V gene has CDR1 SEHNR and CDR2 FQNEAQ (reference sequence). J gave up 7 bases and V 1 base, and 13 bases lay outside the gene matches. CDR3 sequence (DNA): TGTGCCAGCAGCTTAGTGGGCGAGGGGGCGGGTAGGAATGAGCAGTTCTTC. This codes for CASSLVGEGAGRNEQFF.

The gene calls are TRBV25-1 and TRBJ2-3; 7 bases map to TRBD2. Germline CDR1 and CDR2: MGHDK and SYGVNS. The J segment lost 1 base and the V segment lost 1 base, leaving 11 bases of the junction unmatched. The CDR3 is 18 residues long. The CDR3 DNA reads TGTGCCAGCAGTGAATGGCCTAGCGGAGGAATCCGCACAGATACGCAGTATTTT. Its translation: CASSEWPSGGIRTDTQYF.

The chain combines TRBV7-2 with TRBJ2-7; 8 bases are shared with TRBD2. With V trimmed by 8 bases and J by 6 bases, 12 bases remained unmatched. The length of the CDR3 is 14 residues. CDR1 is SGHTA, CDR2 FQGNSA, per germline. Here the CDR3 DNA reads TGTGCCAGCCGCGGGAACGGGGGGGCCCGCGAGCAGTACTTC. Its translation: CASRGNGGAREQYF.